This TCR beta chain was captured in a study of cytomegalovirus exposure and HLA in healthy donors (dated by TCRdb to the late 2010s). Concerning the study at large: According to an earlier analysis of 550 to 700 of the donors, about 180 million T cells yielded 120 million or so unique TCR beta sequences and 250 to 350 Gb of sequence data. Roughly 320 gigabases of sequencing data and roughly 80 million unique TCR sequences made up an early release that covered nearly 650 HLA-typed donors. Of the roughly 400 genotyped donors, 81% were placed in the genetic ancestry cluster associated with self-reported Caucasian donors. The aim of the study was to test whether cataloging public T cell receptors could identify signatures of past pathogen exposure. The study used immunosequencing to profile the T cell repertoires of under 700 subjects and linked those repertoires to cytomegalovirus serostatus. Besides the first cohort of about 730 subjects, a separate validation cohort made up of roughly 130 different subjects was used. To predict cytomegalovirus infection status, the study combined high-throughput TCR immunosequencing, statistical association of individual TCRs with disease status, and machine learning. To study patterns of TCR occurrence, a later analysis re-analyzed previously published TCR beta repertoires from several hundred donors and added high-resolution HLA genotyping. Rather than using new phenotypic data, the later analysis identified candidate immune exposures from TCR beta sequences and from how often those sequences occurred across donors. An earlier analysis of approximately 580 of the donors used high-throughput TCR beta sequencing to judge whether each TCR beta V gene segment behaved as functional or pseudogenic. Donor age, sex, ethnicity and CMV serostatus were compiled together with the repertoire data. A later genetic analysis took genome-wide SNP genotypes for about 55% of the 666 donors and used that subset as a discovery cohort. Every repertoire in the discovery cohort had been generated on one and the same sequencing platform. Class I and class II HLA loci were covered by the typing at four-digit resolution. The number of donors typed differed by locus, with about 629-630 for A, B, C, DRB1 and DQB1, around 500 for DQA1, about 610 for DPA1, and some 440 for DPB1. About 5 DR-DQ haplotypes were handled as single units for association and clustering, since linkage in the cohort was strong. On average, around 240,000 unique TCR beta nucleotide sequences were sequenced per donor among 398 genotyped donors of the cohort, with around 19% of those sequences being non-productive. Paper-wide results and their limitations: The study listed 150 to 200 TCR beta chains as associated with cytomegalovirus. The 87-base-pair reads could not distinguish some IMGT-functional V segments, including TRBV6-2 and TRBV6-3, so those segments were excluded. According to a later analysis, most CMV-associated TCR beta chains appeared to be HLA-restricted, and the HLA associations seemed to be driven largely by CMV exposure. Because HLA typing was unavailable for some donors at each locus, only the typed subset was used in association tests. A later genetic analysis associated a missense DCLRE1C variant with V-gene and J-gene trimming of TCR beta chains, and an independent cohort replicated the association. This cohort had only TCR beta chains sequenced, and the lack of alpha or paired-chain data limited which features could be detected. In vitro tests confirmed that three of the cytomegalovirus-associated TCR beta chains recognize cytomegalovirus antigens. It was suggested by the authors that the approach could potentially be generalized to other disease states and immunological phenotypes. Sequencing depth was assumed to be roughly uniform across donors in the presence/absence analyses, though that assumption may not hold. A later analysis reported that several top co-occurrence clusters appeared linked to parvovirus B19, influenza, CMV and Epstein-Barr virus. A further reported finding was that TCR beta sequences accurately predicted the HLA-A and HLA-B alleles for most subjects in the first cohort. A later analysis found that TCR association rates varied across HLA loci, with DRB1 alleles showing the most associated TCRs and HLA-C alleles the fewest. When HLA alleles, especially DR and DQ, strongly co-occurred, attributing TCR associations to individual alleles was difficult. In a later analysis, some 17,000 TCR beta sequences were associated with specific HLA alleles at a false discovery rate of 0.05. Because counts were too low, some 17 rarely observed V segments, including chromosome 9 orphons, were left out of the earlier analysis of some 600 of the donors. In a later analysis, HLA-associated TCR beta chains showed more clonal expansion and lower generation probabilities than non-associated chains that were equally common. The only immune exposure information available for the cohort was CMV serostatus. A group of highly shared sequence variants was considered likely to be a technical artifact of the sequencing pipeline. Correlated functional status among segregating V segments might be attributable to linkage disequilibrium, but an unknown experimental factor could not be ruled out. Broadly in line with IMGT annotations, most TCR beta V segments showed up in productive rearrangements about 90% or about 30% of the time in an earlier analysis of about 500 of the donors. Most TCR sequences were seen in very few donors, while some public TCRs were found in many individuals. Cytomegalovirus status was reported to be diagnosed by the classifier with high specificity and sensitivity in both the original and validation cohorts. According to a later genetic analysis, donors in an Asian-associated ancestry cluster had fewer N-insertions in productive TCRs than the approximately 670-donor mean.

In the case of this clone: It has no known antigen specificity. Base qualities are not provided; no much larger clone lies one nucleotide away.

The cohort comprised more than 550 healthy bone marrow donors. At the time of sampling, all cohort members were nominally healthy, though unrecorded immune exposures were likely present. The donor tested CMV seronegative, placing the donor among the 350 or so seronegative members of the cohort. Every donor gave a peripheral blood sample, and the peripheral blood mononuclear cells from that sample were used for TCR beta sequencing. The Qiagen DNeasy Blood Extraction Kit was used to extract genomic DNA from the blood cell samples. Taken from cysteine to phenylalanine, the CDR3 has 16 residues. The retained sequence is limited to the CDR3, 48 bases, with the frame set at the first base. V is reduced by 2 bases and J by 0 bases, leaving a spacing of 12 bases between them. CDR1 and CDR2 are drawn from the germline V gene (reference sequence): SGHNT, YYREEE. The library was produced with the immunoSEQ multiplex PCR assay. For the multiplex PCR, a mixture combining 60 forward primers for TCR Vbeta segments and 13 reverse primers for TCR Jbeta segments was used. The CDR3 region of rearranged TCR beta genes was amplified from genomic DNA by a multiplex PCR assay. The Illumina HiSeq System was used to sequence the amplified TCR beta libraries as 87-base-pair reads. As for how the authors treated the data: A later analysis counted tens of millions of unique TCR beta chains across the 650 to 800 repertoires, and some 11 million of these chains were shared by at least two donors. A nearest-neighbor algorithm error-corrected the raw reads and collapsed the reads into unique sequences, merging closely related sequences to remove PCR and sequencing errors. V, D and J gene segments were assigned by aligning CDR3 sequences to IMGT reference sequences. Each retained sequence needed at least a six-nucleotide match to both a V gene segment and a J gene segment. A rearrangement counted as productive if the CDR3 had no stop codons and remained in frame with V and J, and every other rearrangement counted as non-productive. Following IMGT convention, CDR3 was defined as the stretch from the second conserved V-encoded cysteine to the conserved J-encoded phenylalanine. In an earlier analysis of more than 550 of the donors, sequences lacking an unambiguous match to a single V gene segment were excluded. An earlier analysis of several hundred of the donors called V segments functional above 56.7% productive rearrangements and segregating when the between-donor standard deviation exceeded 5%. To diagnose cytomegalovirus status from the catalog of TCR beta chain sequences, a statistical classification framework was built. A later analysis assigned V and J genes by comparing TCR nucleotide sequences with IMGT/GENE-DB human TR gene sequences. In a later analysis, CDR3 sequences and most-parsimonious VDJ recombination scenarios were assigned using the TCRdist pipeline. In a later analysis, each TCR beta chain was defined by its CDR3 amino acid sequence together with its V-gene family, and reads lacking a unique V-gene family were excluded. To address suspected cross-contamination and a sequencing artifact, a later analysis removed 550 to 750 highly shared, low-generation-probability nucleotide sequences. In a later analysis, a clonal expansion index was calculated for each public chain from normalized within-repertoire ranks of inferred template counts. In a later analysis, generation probabilities were computed with a VDJ recombination model fitted to out-of-frame rearrangements, and the resulting probabilities were checked against IGoR. Hypergeometric tests were used in a later analysis to score TCR-TCR, TCR-HLA and TCR-CMV co-occurrence, with a repertoire-size bias correction applied to the TCR pairs. A later analysis estimated false discovery rates by permuting HLA or CMV assignments 20 times. In a later analysis, co-occurring TCRs were grouped using DBSCAN, and TCRdist sequence similarity was added for clustering within HLA-allele-positive subsets. For co-occurrence clustering, repertoires with fewer than 30,000 or more than 120,000 public chains were excluded, along with roughly 5 repertoires with anomalous nucleotide sharing. The source is immuneACCESS, and TCRdb retained only in-frame sequences with V and J called. Part of the clones is not carried over; for the studies checked, unresolved V genes explain less than half of this, and the remainder is unexplained. The DNA gave D and trimming, while V, J and clone size come from that table. The sample profile shows some 150,000 clones; 60% to 80% of them were found once. The top ten constitute 1.5% to 2% of the sample.

The clonotype comes from a woman aged 25 to 39 in good health and CMV-seronegative. The sequence is built from TRBV5-4 and TRBJ2-1, and possibly TRBD2, on 5 matching bases. Sequencing was performed on PBMCs. The CDR3 reads as follows: CASSFSAVSSYNEQFF. The nucleotide sequence is given as TGTGCCAGCAGCTTTTCAGCGGTTAGCTCCTACAATGAGCAGTTCTTC.